This T cell receptor beta chain was sequenced during a study of blood T cell repertoires in COVID-19. Looking at the study overall: The United States, Italy and Spain provided the acute and convalescent COVID-19 samples. Sample material is recorded as cDNA or gDNA derived from T cells, B-cell-depleted T cells, or PBMCs.

The V gene lost 5 bases and the J gene lost 3 bases, with 8 bases spanning the gap. The germline V gene encodes CDR1 MNHEY and CDR2 SVGAGI. This CDR3 has 13 residues. Authors' data handling: The assay estimated nucleated cells by amplifying reference gene primers. Using immunoSEQ multiplex PCR, the repertoire was profiled, and TCRdb retains in-frame clones only, with some absent. V and J calls and clone size are copied from that table; D and trimming were computed from the DNA. The data contain around 280,000 clones, around 90% of them singletons. This clone was detected ten times or more. Material for sequencing was peripheral blood. The chain combines TRBV6-5 with TRBJ1-5; D gene uncertain. The clonotype comes from a man between 65 and 80 years old with acute or convalescent COVID-19. CDR3 region: CASSIRDNQPQHF. The CDR3 DNA is TGTGCCAGCAGTATCCGGGACAATCAGCCCCAGCATTTT.